Given below is one TCR beta chain in context. This entry belongs to a study of blood T cell repertoires in COVID-19. Per the authors' pipeline: Nucleated cell number was recorded as an estimate derived from reference gene primer amplification. TCRdb keeps only in-frame clones here, not all; method: immunoSEQ multiplex PCR. V, J and clone size reflect that table, while D and trimming were determined from the DNA. The repertoire holds 250,000 to 300,000 clones, with 70% to 90% as singletons. The CDR3 consists of 13 residues. Germline V gives CDR1 SGHTA, CDR2 FQGNSA. With 0 bases removed from V and 14 bases from J, the gap between germline ends came to 15 bases.

What was sequenced was peripheral blood. The TCR originated in a man under 40 with active or convalescent COVID-19. The chain links TRBV7-2 to TRBJ2-3; D perhaps matches TRBD1 (6 bases). The chain's CDR3 is CASSLAVDWGPYF. In DNA, the CDR3 is TGTGCCAGCAGCTTAGCAGTAGATTGGGGGCCGTATTTT.